Following are 3 T cell receptor beta chains from one sample sequenced in a study of shared clonotypes between healthy human individuals. TCRdb keeps only in-frame clones here, not all; method: immunoSEQ multiplex PCR. The table has approximately 1.9 million clones, just under 95% seen once. CD45RO-negative cells were positively selected for CCR7, leaving out terminally differentiated effector memory CD45RA+ cells. The material sequenced was naive CD8+ T cells from PBMCs. Source of these receptors: a man aged 18 to 30 in good health. Some clones in this sample may be carry-over from other donors' samples.

This clone was seen a single time. The chain couples TRBV9 to TRBJ1-2, with D possibly matching TRBD1 (5 bases). The ends were cut back, 4 bases at V and 8 bases at J, with 18 bases in the middle. CDR3 length equals 14 residues. CDR1 is SGDLS and CDR2 is YYNGEE in the germline V gene. For the CDR3, the DNA is TGTGCCAGCAGCCCCCTCGGGGACGGAACAGGCTACACCTTC. Protein sequence: CASSPLGDGTGYTF.

Only a few counts were recorded for this clone. The V and J genes are TRBV10-2 and TRBJ1-1; D unresolved. The V gene lost 4 bases and the J gene lost 0 bases, with 6 bases spanning the gap. The CDR3 contains 13 residues. Germline CDR1 is WSHSY and CDR2 is SAAADI. In DNA form, the CDR3 reads TGCGCCAGCAGTGTGTACCTGAACACTGAAGCTTTCTTT. Protein: CASSVYLNTEAFF.

CDR3 amino acids: CASSTSRQGSRGDTQYF. CDR3 DNA: TGTGCCAGTAGTACCTCCAGACAGGGAAGTAGGGGTGATACGCAGTATTTT. J is TRBJ2-3 and V is TRBV19, with 7 nucleotides matching TRBD1. CDR1 LNHDA and CDR2 SQIVND come from the germline V gene (reference sequence). V dropped 4 bases and J dropped 6; count of bases not matched to a gene: 16. The CDR3 runs to 17 residues.